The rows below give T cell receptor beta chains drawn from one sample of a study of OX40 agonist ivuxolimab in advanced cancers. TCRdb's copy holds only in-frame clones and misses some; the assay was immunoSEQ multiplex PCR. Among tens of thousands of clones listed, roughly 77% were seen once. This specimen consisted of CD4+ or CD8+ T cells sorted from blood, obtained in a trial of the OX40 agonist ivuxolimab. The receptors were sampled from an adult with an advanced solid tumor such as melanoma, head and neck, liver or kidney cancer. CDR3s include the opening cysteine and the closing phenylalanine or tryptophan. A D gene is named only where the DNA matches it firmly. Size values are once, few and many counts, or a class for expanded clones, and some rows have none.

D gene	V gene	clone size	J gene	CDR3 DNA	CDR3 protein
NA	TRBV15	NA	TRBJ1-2	TGTGCCACCAGCAGATCGTTGCAGGGCAATGGCTACACCTTC	CATSRSLQGNGYTF
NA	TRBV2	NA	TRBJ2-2	TGTGCCAGCAGTGTTTTTCGGGGACGGGAGCTGTTTTTT	CASSVFRGRELFF
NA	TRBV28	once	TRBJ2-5	TGTGCCAGCAGTTGGGGGGGCCCAGGACGAGAGACCCAGTACTTC	CASSWGGPGRETQYF
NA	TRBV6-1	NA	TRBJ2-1	TGTGCCAGCAGGCTAAGCGGACCACACAATGAGCAGTTCTTC	CASRLSGPHNEQFF
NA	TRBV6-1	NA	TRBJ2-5	TGTGCCAGCACCTCACAAGAGACCCAGTACTTC	CASTSQETQYF
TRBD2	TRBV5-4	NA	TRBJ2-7	TGTGCCAGCAGTCCCGGACTAGCGGGGGGCTCCTCCTACGAGCAGTACTTC	CASSPGLAGGSSYEQYF
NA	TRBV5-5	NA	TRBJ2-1	TGTGCCAGCAGCTCAAGTTTGAATGAGCAGTTCTTC	CASSSSLNEQFF
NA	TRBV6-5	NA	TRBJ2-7	TGTGCCAGCATCTCACCGGGACAAATTTACGAGCAGTACTTC	CASISPGQIYEQYF
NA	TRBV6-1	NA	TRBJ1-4	TGTGCCAGCAGGGGCGCAGGGCTCGGTGAAAAACTGTTTTTT	CASRGAGLGEKLFF
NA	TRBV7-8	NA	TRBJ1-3	TGTGCCAGCAGCCCTCAAACCAGAGTAAGCTCTGGAAACACCATATATTTT	CASSPQTRVSSGNTIYF
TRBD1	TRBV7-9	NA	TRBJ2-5	TGTGCCAGCAGCTTGTTGGGACAGGGGTTAGAGCAGTACTTC	CASSLLGQGLEQYF
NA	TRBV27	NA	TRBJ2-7	TGTGCCAGCAGTTTCAAATGGAGTGGGGCCTACGAGCAGTACTTC	CASSFKWSGAYEQYF
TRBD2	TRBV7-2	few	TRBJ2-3	TGTGCCAGCAGCTCCGGTGCGGGGGGGCTAACAGATACGCAGTATTTT	CASSSGAGGLTDTQYF
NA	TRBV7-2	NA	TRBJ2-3	TGTGCCAGCAGCTTAGAAGGGGCGAGGAGCACAGATACGCAGTATTTT	CASSLEGARSTDTQYF
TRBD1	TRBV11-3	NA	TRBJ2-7	TGTGCCAGCAGCTTAGATCTCGGACAGGGGTCCTACGAGCAGTACTTC	CASSLDLGQGSYEQYF
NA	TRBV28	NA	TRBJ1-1	TGTGCCAGCAGGTGGAGAGGGGCGGGCTACACTGAAGCTTTCTTT	CASRWRGAGYTEAFF
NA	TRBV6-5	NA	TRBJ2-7	TGTGCCAGCAGTCAAAGCCGGGGCGTAACCTACGAGCAGTACTTC	CASSQSRGVTYEQYF
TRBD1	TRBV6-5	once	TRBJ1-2	TGTGCCAGCAGTTACTCGAGGGGGCGAGGGATCTATGGCTACACCTTC	CASSYSRGRGIYGYTF
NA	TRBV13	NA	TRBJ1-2	TGTGCCAGCAGCCTCGAAAGGGACCGGGGGAGAGGCTATGGCTACACCTTC	CASSLERDRGRGYGYTF
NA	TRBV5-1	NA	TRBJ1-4	TGCGCCAGCAGCCGGGACGGGACGAATGAAAAACTGTTTTTT	CASSRDGTNEKLFF
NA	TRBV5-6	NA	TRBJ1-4	TGTGCCAGCAGCTTCGGCCACAGAGGTGAAAAACTGTTTTTT	CASSFGHRGEKLFF
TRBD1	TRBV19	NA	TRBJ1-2	TGTGCCAGTAGTATCGGGACAGCTAACTATGGCTACACCTTC	CASSIGTANYGYTF
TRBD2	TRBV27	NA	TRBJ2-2	TGTGCCACCTCTCGACTAGCGGGGGGCCCCCGGTCCAACACCGGGGAGCTGTTTTTT	CATSRLAGGPRSNTGELFF
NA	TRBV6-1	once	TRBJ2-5	TGTGCCAGCAGTGAAAATGCAGGGCGGCGGGAGACCCAGTACTTC	CASSENAGRRETQYF
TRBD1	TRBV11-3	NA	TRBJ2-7	TGTGCCAGCAGTCGGACAGGGTTCTACGAGCAGTACTTC	CASSRTGFYEQYF
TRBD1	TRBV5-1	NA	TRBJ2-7	TGCGCCAGCAGCTTGGAGGGACAGAACTACGAGCAGTACTTC	CASSLEGQNYEQYF
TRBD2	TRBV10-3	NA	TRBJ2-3	TGTGCCATCAGTGAATCAGCGGGGGGTGCTGATACGCAGTATTTT	CAISESAGGADTQYF
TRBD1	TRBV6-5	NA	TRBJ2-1	TGTGCCAGCAGTGTGGACAGGTACAATGAGCAGTTCTTC	CASSVDRYNEQFF
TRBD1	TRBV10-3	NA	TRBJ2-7	TGTGCCATCAGCGACCGGGACAGGGGCTACGAGCAGTACTTC	CAISDRDRGYEQYF
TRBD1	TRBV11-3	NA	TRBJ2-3	TGTGCCAGCAGCTTAGGGACAGGGGTCGGGACAGATACGCAGTATTTT	CASSLGTGVGTDTQYF
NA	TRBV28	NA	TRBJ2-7	TGTGCCAGCGGCTCATACGAGCAGTACTTC	CASGSYEQYF
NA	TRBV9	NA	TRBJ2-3	TGTGCCAGCAGCGCCACAGCAGGGAAAGGGACAGATACGCAGTATTTT	CASSATAGKGTDTQYF
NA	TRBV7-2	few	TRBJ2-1	TGTGCCAGCAGCTTAGCTAGGTCTAGCAATGAGCAGTTCTTC	CASSLARSSNEQFF
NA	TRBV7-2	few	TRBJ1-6	TGTGCCAGCAGCTCCCTCACCGATTATTCACCCCTCCACTTT	CASSSLTDYSPLHF
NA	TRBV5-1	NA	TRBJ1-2	TGCGCCAGCAGCCAGACTTCAAACTATGGCTACACCTTC	CASSQTSNYGYTF
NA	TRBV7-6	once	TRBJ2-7	TGTGCCAGCAGCCCCCGTGCCGGGAGCTCCTACGAGCAGTACTTC	CASSPRAGSSYEQYF
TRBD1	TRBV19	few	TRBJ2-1	TGTGCCAGTAGTCCTGGACAGGGACCCAATGAGCAGTTCTTC	CASSPGQGPNEQFF
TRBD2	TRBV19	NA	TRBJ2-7	TGTGCCAGTAGTCCCAGGGGGACTAGCGGGGATCAGTACTTC	CASSPRGTSGDQYF
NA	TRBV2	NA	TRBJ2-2	TGTGCCAGCAGTGTAACTAGCACAAACACCGGGGAGCTGTTTTTT	CASSVTSTNTGELFF
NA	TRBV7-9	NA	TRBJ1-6	TGTGCCAGCAGCTTAGGAACTTCAGGGCCCCTCCACTTT	CASSLGTSGPLHF
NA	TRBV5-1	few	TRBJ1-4	TGCGCCAGCAGCTTGGAGGGTCCGGGGGTGGCTGAAAAACTGTTTTTT	CASSLEGPGVAEKLFF
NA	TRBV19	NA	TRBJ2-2	TGTGCCAGTAGTATTGACAGTCGACCGAACACCGGGGAGCTGTTTTTT	CASSIDSRPNTGELFF
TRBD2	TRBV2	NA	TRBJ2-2	TGTGCCAGCAGTGAAGCGCGTAGCGGGGGAACCGGGGAGCTGTTTTTT	CASSEARSGGTGELFF
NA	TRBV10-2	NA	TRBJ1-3	TGCGCCAGCAGTGGGCAGACTTTGTCCTCTGGAAACACCATATATTTT	CASSGQTLSSGNTIYF
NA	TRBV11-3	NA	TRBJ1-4	TGTGCCAGCAGCTTACGGATGGGGGACGATGAAAAACTGTTTTTT	CASSLRMGDDEKLFF
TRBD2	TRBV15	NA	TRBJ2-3	TGTGCCACCAGCAGAGGCGGGGGGGGCACAGATACGCAGTATTTT	CATSRGGGGTDTQYF